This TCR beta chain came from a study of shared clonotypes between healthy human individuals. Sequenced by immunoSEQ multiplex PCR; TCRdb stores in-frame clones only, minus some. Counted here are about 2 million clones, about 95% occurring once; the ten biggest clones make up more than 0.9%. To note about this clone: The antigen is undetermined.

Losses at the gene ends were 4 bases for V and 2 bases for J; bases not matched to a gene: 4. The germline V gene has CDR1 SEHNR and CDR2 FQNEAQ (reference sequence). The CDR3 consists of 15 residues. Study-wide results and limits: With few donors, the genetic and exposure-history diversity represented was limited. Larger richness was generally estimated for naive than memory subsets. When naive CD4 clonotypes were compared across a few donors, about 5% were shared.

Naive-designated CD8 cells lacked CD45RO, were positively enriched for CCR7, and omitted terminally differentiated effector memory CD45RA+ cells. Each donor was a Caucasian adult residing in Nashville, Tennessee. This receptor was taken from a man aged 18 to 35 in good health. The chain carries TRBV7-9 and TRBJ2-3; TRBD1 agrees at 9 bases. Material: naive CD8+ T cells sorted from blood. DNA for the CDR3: TGTGCCAGCAGCTCCCGGGACAGGGCCACAGATACGCAGTATTTT. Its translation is CASSSRDRATDTQYF.